In its sample, the clone carrying this TCR beta chain was seen a few times. What it recognizes is unknown. These data come from a study of cytomegalovirus exposure and HLA in healthy donors. A multiplex PCR was run with 60 Vbeta primers and 13 Jbeta primers. Sequenced by immunoSEQ multiplex PCR; TCRdb stores in-frame clones only, minus some. The table shows about 150,000 clones, with more than 8% occurring only once. Study-level findings and limits: There were 150 to 200 TCR beta chains listed as cytomegalovirus-associated. Most TCR sequences showed up rarely, but some public TCRs showed up in many donors. Immune exposure was documented only through CMV serostatus.

The sequencing input was PBMCs. This clonotype was obtained from a man between 45 and 60 years old in good health and CMV-seronegative.

DNA of the CDR3: TGTGCCAGTAGTTTGTCCCGTCGAAGGGGTACCGGGGAGCTGTTTTTT. Protein: CASSLSRRRGTGELFF. V is TRBV19 and J is TRBJ2-2, with a weak D call TRBD1 (5 bases). Per germline, CDR1 LNHDA and CDR2 SQIVND (reference sequence). The CDR3 totals 16 residues. V lost 5 bases and J lost 5, with 18 bases in between. Drawing the rest from reference TRBV19 and TRBJ2-2, the complete variable domain is DGGITQSPKYLFRKEGQNVTLSCEQNLNHDAMYWYRQDPGQGLRLIYYSQIVNDFQKGDIAEGYSVSREKKESFPLTVTSAQKNPTAFYLCASSLSRRRGTGELFFGEGSRLTVL.